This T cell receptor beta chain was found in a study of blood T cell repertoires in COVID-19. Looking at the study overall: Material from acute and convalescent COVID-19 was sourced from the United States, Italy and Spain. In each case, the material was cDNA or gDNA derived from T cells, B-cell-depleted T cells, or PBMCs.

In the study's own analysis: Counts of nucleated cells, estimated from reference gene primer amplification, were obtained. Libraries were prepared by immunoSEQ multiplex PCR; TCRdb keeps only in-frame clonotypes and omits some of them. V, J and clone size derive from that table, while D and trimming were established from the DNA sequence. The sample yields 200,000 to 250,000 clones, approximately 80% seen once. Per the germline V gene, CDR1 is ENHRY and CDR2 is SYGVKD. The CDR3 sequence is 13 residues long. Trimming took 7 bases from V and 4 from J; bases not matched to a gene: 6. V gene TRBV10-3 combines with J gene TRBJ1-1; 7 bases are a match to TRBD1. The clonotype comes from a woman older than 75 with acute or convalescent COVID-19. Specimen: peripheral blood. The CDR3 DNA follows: TGTGCCATCAACCAGGGGGAGGCCACTGAAGCTTTCTTT. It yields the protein CAINQGEATEAFF.